This TCR beta chain was sequenced for a study of shared clonotypes between healthy human individuals. Regarding the study as a whole: The study found lower generation probabilities in non-shared clonotypes than in those shared by all four donors. The sampled material consisted only of blood, and tissue repertoires are likely to differ.

Concerning this clone itself: Its antigen is currently unknown.

The CDR3 is 12 residues long. Germline CDR1 GTSNPN, CDR2 SVGIG (reference sequence). V lost 8 bases and J 6 bases, leaving 16 bases between the germline ends. Repertoires were generated with immunoSEQ multiplex PCR, while TCRdb's copy carries only in-frame clones and drops some. The sample holds about 2.4 million clones, over 85% seen once. The sample taken for sequencing was naive CD4+ T cells from PBMCs. Noted subset: CD45RA+ positively selected. This TCR came from a young man in good health. Some clones in this sample may be carry-over from other donors' samples. The J gene is TRBJ1-2, the V gene TRBV30; D might be TRBD1 (5 bases). CDR3 DNA: TGTGCCGCCGAACGGGACGGGAATGGCTACACCTTC. This encodes CAAERDGNGYTF.